The present entry profiles one T cell receptor (beta chain) with its context. The record originates from a study of blood T cell repertoires in COVID-19. On the study more broadly: Samples came from the United States, Italy and Spain, spanning acute and convalescent COVID-19. T cells, B-cell-depleted T cells, or PBMCs provided the cDNA or gDNA that served as material.

In the source study's methods: Cell counts per sample came from amplifying reference gene primers. Generated by immunoSEQ multiplex PCR, the TCRdb table keeps only in-frame clones and is missing some. From that table come the V and J calls and clone size; the DNA was used to work out D and trimming. The table records about 260,000 clones, approximately 79% of them present only once. The germline V gene has CDR1 KGHSH and CDR2 LQKENI. V was pared by 6 bases and J by 2 bases, with 4 bases of the junction left unmatched. The CDR3 length is 14 residues. This study enrolled people aged about 18 to 100 from about two dozen US geographic areas.

The sequencing input was PBMCs or T cells enriched from blood (not recorded which). V is TRBV18 and J is TRBJ2-5, with TRBD2 identical over 9 bases. The sequence derives from a man aged 25 to 45 with acute COVID-19. CDR3 sequence reads: CASSQRGAQETQYF. The CDR3 coding sequence is TGTGCCAGCTCTCAGCGGGGGGCACAAGAGACCCAGTACTTC.